These T cell receptor beta chains were read from a single sample in a study of persistence of HIV-infected CD4 T cells. Only in-frame clones appear in the TCRdb table, and some are missing; sequencing was by immunoSEQ multiplex PCR. Of under 40,000 clones listed, 70% are singletons. These receptors have no known antigen. The starting material was CD4+ T cells sorted from PBMCs after approximately 20-hour stimulation, obtained from a patient who received antiretroviral therapy. These TCRs come from an adult man with HIV who was CMV-seropositive. CDR3s include the opening cysteine and the closing phenylalanine or tryptophan. Fields, in order: D gene, J gene, V gene, clone size, CDR3 protein, CDR3 DNA. The D gene is left open where the match is weak. Rows give clone size only sometimes, using once, few, many, or a class for an expanded clone.

D gene: NA; J gene: TRBJ1-6; V gene: TRBV3-1/TRBV3-2; clone size: NA; CDR3 protein: CASSLSREGPLHF; CDR3 DNA: TGTGCCAGCAGCCTCTCCAGGGAGGGCCCCCTCCACTTT
D gene: TRBD1; J gene: TRBJ2-3; V gene: TRBV6-1; clone size: NA; CDR3 protein: CASRDGQGDSDTQYF; CDR3 DNA: TGTGCCAGCAGAGATGGACAGGGGGATTCAGATACGCAGTATTTT
D gene: NA; J gene: TRBJ1-5; V gene: TRBV19; clone size: NA; CDR3 protein: CASSSLNQPQHF; CDR3 DNA: TGTGCCAGTAGCAGCCTCAATCAGCCCCAGCATTTT
D gene: NA; J gene: TRBJ2-7; V gene: TRBV4-1; clone size: NA; CDR3 protein: CASSQGGGGSKSYEQYF; CDR3 DNA: TGCGCCAGCAGCCAAGGAGGGGGGGGTTCAAAGTCCTACGAGCAGTACTTC
D gene: TRBD1; J gene: TRBJ1-1; V gene: TRBV19; clone size: NA; CDR3 protein: CASSIRGQDLSRAMNTEAFF; CDR3 DNA: TGTGCCAGTAGTATCAGGGGGCAGGACCTTTCAAGGGCCATGAACACTGAAGCTTTCTTT
D gene: TRBD1; J gene: TRBJ1-1; V gene: TRBV28; clone size: medium-sized; CDR3 protein: CASSSRGRVIVQVEAFF; CDR3 DNA: TGTGCCAGCAGCTCCAGGGGGCGGGTAATAGTCCAGGTTGAAGCTTTCTTT
D gene: NA; J gene: TRBJ1-6; V gene: TRBV18; clone size: NA; CDR3 protein: CASSPAGGGNNSPLHF; CDR3 DNA: TGTGCCAGCTCACCGGCTGGGGGGGGAAATAATTCACCCCTCCACTTT
D gene: TRBD1; J gene: TRBJ2-2; V gene: TRBV10-2; clone size: NA; CDR3 protein: CASRGQTNTGELFF; CDR3 DNA: TGCGCCAGCAGGGGACAGACGAACACCGGGGAGCTGTTTTTT
D gene: NA; J gene: TRBJ1-2; V gene: TRBV21-1; clone size: once; CDR3 protein: CASSKGQGGYGYTF; CDR3 DNA: TGTGCCAGCAGCAAGGGACAGGGAGGATATGGCTACACCTTC
D gene: NA; J gene: TRBJ1-2; V gene: TRBV5-1; clone size: NA; CDR3 protein: CASSLALGSYGYTF; CDR3 DNA: TGCGCCAGCAGCTTGGCCTTAGGGAGCTATGGCTACACCTTC
D gene: NA; J gene: TRBJ2-3; V gene: TRBV6-5; clone size: NA; CDR3 protein: CATLRRDPSTDTQYF; CDR3 DNA: TGTGCCACCCTTCGGCGGGACCCTAGCACAGATACGCAGTATTTT
D gene: NA; J gene: TRBJ1-3; V gene: TRBV5-4; clone size: NA; CDR3 protein: CASSRDRNTIYF; CDR3 DNA: TGTGCCAGCAGTCGGGATAGAAACACCATATATTTT
D gene: NA; J gene: TRBJ1-1; V gene: TRBV18; clone size: NA; CDR3 protein: CASSPPGRGNTEAFF; CDR3 DNA: TGTGCCAGCTCACCACCGGGGCGAGGGAACACTGAAGCTTTCTTT
D gene: NA; J gene: TRBJ1-6; V gene: TRBV6-5; clone size: NA; CDR3 protein: CASSFKTFPYNSPLHF; CDR3 DNA: TGTGCCAGCAGTTTTAAGACTTTCCCTTATAATTCACCCCTCCACTTT
D gene: NA; J gene: TRBJ1-6; V gene: TRBV19; clone size: NA; CDR3 protein: CASSMLTRGNNSPLHF; CDR3 DNA: TGTGCCAGTAGTATGCTTACTCGGGGGAATAATTCACCCCTCCACTTT
D gene: NA; J gene: TRBJ2-1; V gene: TRBV6-5; clone size: NA; CDR3 protein: CASSYSAVYNEQFF; CDR3 DNA: TGTGCCAGCAGTTACTCGGCAGTATACAATGAGCAGTTCTTC
D gene: NA; J gene: TRBJ1-3; V gene: TRBV15; clone size: NA; CDR3 protein: CATSREGRAGNTIYF; CDR3 DNA: TGTGCCACCAGCAGAGAAGGCAGGGCTGGAAACACCATATATTTT
D gene: TRBD1; J gene: TRBJ1-5; V gene: TRBV19; clone size: few; CDR3 protein: CASKMTGDNQPQHF; CDR3 DNA: TGTGCCAGTAAAATGACAGGGGACAATCAGCCCCAGCATTTT
D gene: NA; J gene: TRBJ1-2; V gene: TRBV9; clone size: NA; CDR3 protein: CASSPDAFYGYTF; CDR3 DNA: TGTGCCAGCAGCCCGGATGCCTTCTATGGCTACACCTTC
D gene: TRBD1; J gene: TRBJ2-6; V gene: TRBV19; clone size: NA; CDR3 protein: CARSGGAGANVLTF; CDR3 DNA: TGTGCCAGGTCAGGGGGCGCTGGGGCCAACGTCCTGACTTTC
D gene: NA; J gene: TRBJ2-2; V gene: TRBV7-8; clone size: NA; CDR3 protein: CASSRGRGGDGELFF; CDR3 DNA: TGTGCCAGCAGCCGAGGAAGGGGCGGAGACGGGGAGCTGTTTTTT
D gene: TRBD1; J gene: TRBJ2-7; V gene: TRBV18; clone size: NA; CDR3 protein: CASSPNHGQGMYF; CDR3 DNA: TGTGCCAGCTCACCAAATCATGGACAGGGAATGTACTTC
D gene: NA; J gene: TRBJ1-1; V gene: TRBV14; clone size: NA; CDR3 protein: CASSQAGMNTEAFF; CDR3 DNA: TGTGCCAGCAGCCAAGCGGGGATGAACACTGAAGCTTTCTTT
D gene: TRBD1; J gene: TRBJ1-1; V gene: TRBV5-5; clone size: few; CDR3 protein: CASSLSTGSDEAFF; CDR3 DNA: TGTGCCAGCAGCTTGTCGACAGGGTCTGACGAAGCTTTCTTT
D gene: NA; J gene: TRBJ1-1; V gene: TRBV5-5; clone size: once; CDR3 protein: CASSLGTVMNTEAFF; CDR3 DNA: TGTGCCAGCAGCTTGGGGACAGTGATGAACACTGAAGCTTTCTTT
D gene: TRBD1; J gene: TRBJ1-4; V gene: TRBV28; clone size: NA; CDR3 protein: CASRVTTGAQKLFF; CDR3 DNA: TGTGCCAGCAGAGTCACGACAGGGGCCCAAAAACTGTTTTTT
D gene: TRBD1; J gene: TRBJ2-7; V gene: TRBV5-1; clone size: NA; CDR3 protein: CASSLGTGVTYEQYF; CDR3 DNA: TGCGCCAGCAGCTTGGGGACAGGGGTGACCTACGAGCAGTACTTC
D gene: NA; J gene: TRBJ1-1; V gene: TRBV29-1; clone size: NA; CDR3 protein: CSGKLPPPQGAFF; CDR3 DNA: TGCAGCGGAAAACTCCCTCCACCGCAAGGGGCTTTCTTT
D gene: NA; J gene: TRBJ1-1; V gene: TRBV28; clone size: once; CDR3 protein: CASSSHGGATEAFF; CDR3 DNA: TGTGCCAGCTCCTCCCATGGGGGTGCAACTGAAGCTTTCTTT
D gene: TRBD1; J gene: TRBJ1-2; V gene: TRBV25-1; clone size: NA; CDR3 protein: CASSDPDRYYGYTF; CDR3 DNA: TGTGCCAGCAGTGATCCGGACAGGTACTATGGCTACACCTTC
D gene: TRBD1; J gene: TRBJ2-7; V gene: TRBV3-1/TRBV3-2; clone size: NA; CDR3 protein: CASSQAMGTGTGAYEQYF; CDR3 DNA: TGTGCCAGCAGCCAAGCGATGGGGACCGGGACAGGGGCCTACGAGCAGTACTTC
D gene: NA; J gene: TRBJ2-3; V gene: TRBV6-6; clone size: NA; CDR3 protein: CASRRGPTDTQYF; CDR3 DNA: TGTGCCAGCCGGCGGGGGCCCACAGATACGCAGTATTTT
D gene: NA; J gene: TRBJ1-5; V gene: TRBV20-1; clone size: NA; CDR3 protein: CSASLGSGVSNQPQHF; CDR3 DNA: TGCAGTGCTAGTCTTGGGTCAGGGGTTAGCAATCAGCCCCAGCATTTT
D gene: NA; J gene: TRBJ2-2; V gene: TRBV5-6; clone size: NA; CDR3 protein: CASSPWRAANTGELFF; CDR3 DNA: TGTGCCAGCAGCCCGTGGAGGGCGGCGAACACCGGGGAGCTGTTTTTT
D gene: NA; J gene: TRBJ2-7; V gene: TRBV14; clone size: few; CDR3 protein: CASAWGPSSYEQYF; CDR3 DNA: TGTGCCTCTGCCTGGGGGCCCAGCTCCTACGAGCAGTACTTC
D gene: TRBD1; J gene: TRBJ2-7; V gene: TRBV28; clone size: NA; CDR3 protein: CASSLRQGNFYEQYF; CDR3 DNA: TGTGCCAGCAGTTTACGACAGGGTAATTTCTACGAGCAGTACTTC
D gene: TRBD1; J gene: TRBJ2-1; V gene: TRBV7-9; clone size: NA; CDR3 protein: CASSSTDRGRVGEQFF; CDR3 DNA: TGTGCCAGCAGCTCTACCGACAGGGGGCGGGTTGGTGAGCAGTTCTTC
D gene: NA; J gene: TRBJ2-3; V gene: TRBV18; clone size: NA; CDR3 protein: CASSPPRSGAPTDTQYF; CDR3 DNA: TGTGCCAGCTCACCACCCCGGTCCGGGGCACCCACAGATACGCAGTATTTT
D gene: TRBD1; J gene: TRBJ1-3; V gene: TRBV2; clone size: NA; CDR3 protein: CASSLTRTGAGNTIYF; CDR3 DNA: TGTGCCAGCAGTTTAACTCGGACAGGGGCTGGAAACACCATATATTTT
D gene: NA; J gene: TRBJ1-1; V gene: TRBV6-5; clone size: few; CDR3 protein: CASGSVGSTEAFF; CDR3 DNA: TGTGCCAGCGGATCAGTCGGAAGCACTGAAGCTTTCTTT
D gene: NA; J gene: TRBJ2-1; V gene: TRBV10-3; clone size: NA; CDR3 protein: CAISESGYSYNEQFF; CDR3 DNA: TGTGCCATCAGTGAGTCAGGTTACTCCTACAATGAGCAGTTCTTC
D gene: NA; J gene: TRBJ1-5; V gene: TRBV7-9; clone size: NA; CDR3 protein: CASSFGGGQGVSQPQHF; CDR3 DNA: TGTGCCAGCAGCTTCGGGGGGGGGCAGGGAGTAAGTCAGCCCCAGCATTTT
D gene: TRBD1; J gene: TRBJ2-7; V gene: TRBV28; clone size: NA; CDR3 protein: CASSQGTGFSYEQYF; CDR3 DNA: TGTGCCAGCAGTCAAGGGACAGGGTTCTCCTACGAGCAGTACTTC
D gene: NA; J gene: TRBJ2-2; V gene: TRBV4-1; clone size: NA; CDR3 protein: CASKKPNTGELFF; CDR3 DNA: TGCGCCAGCAAGAAACCGAACACCGGGGAGCTGTTTTTT
D gene: NA; J gene: TRBJ1-1; V gene: TRBV19; clone size: NA; CDR3 protein: CASSPRRGLTEAFF; CDR3 DNA: TGTGCCAGTAGCCCTCGGCGGGGCCTCACTGAAGCTTTCTTT
D gene: NA; J gene: TRBJ1-5; V gene: TRBV27; clone size: NA; CDR3 protein: CASRKPGEPQHF; CDR3 DNA: TGTGCCAGCAGAAAGCCCGGGGAGCCCCAGCATTTT
D gene: NA; J gene: TRBJ1-3; V gene: TRBV3-1/TRBV3-2; clone size: NA; CDR3 protein: CASSQEGRGGNTIYF; CDR3 DNA: TGTGCCAGCAGCCAAGAGGGCAGGGGAGGAAACACCATATATTTT
D gene: NA; J gene: TRBJ2-1; V gene: TRBV9; clone size: few; CDR3 protein: CASSVVTGEQFF; CDR3 DNA: TGTGCCAGCAGCGTAGTGACGGGTGAGCAGTTCTTC
D gene: TRBD2; J gene: TRBJ2-2; V gene: TRBV11-1; clone size: NA; CDR3 protein: CASSATSGRGGELFF; CDR3 DNA: TGTGCCAGCAGCGCCACTAGCGGGCGTGGCGGGGAGCTGTTTTTT
D gene: TRBD1; J gene: TRBJ1-2; V gene: TRBV7-3; clone size: NA; CDR3 protein: CASSLSGNPGQGARVGYGYTF; CDR3 DNA: TGTGCCAGCAGCTTAAGCGGAAATCCGGGACAGGGGGCGAGGGTAGGGTATGGCTACACCTTC
D gene: NA; J gene: TRBJ1-4; V gene: TRBV19; clone size: NA; CDR3 protein: CASSMETGYEKLFF; CDR3 DNA: TGTGCCAGTAGTATGGAGACGGGATATGAAAAACTGTTTTTT
D gene: NA; J gene: TRBJ1-1; V gene: TRBV28; clone size: NA; CDR3 protein: CASGTTGMNTEAFF; CDR3 DNA: TGTGCCAGCGGAACGACAGGAATGAACACTGAAGCTTTCTTT
D gene: NA; J gene: TRBJ1-2; V gene: TRBV6-6; clone size: NA; CDR3 protein: CASSGGQNYGYTF; CDR3 DNA: TGTGCCAGCAGTGGGGGGCAGAACTATGGCTACACCTTC